One TCR beta chain is described in this entry. These data originate in a study of shared clonotypes between healthy human individuals. This CDR3 has 16 residues. Germline-derived CDR1 and CDR2 are SGHDN and FVKESK. V was clipped by 1 base and J by 4 bases, with 14 bases between them. Some clones are missing from TCRdb's copy, which holds only in-frame ones; the method was immunoSEQ multiplex PCR. Of 2 million to 2.5 million clones in the sample, more than 80% are singletons; the top ten hold about 0.41%. The clonotype was recovered from a man aged 18 to 35 in good health. Some clones in this sample may be carry-over from other donors' samples. The specimen was naive CD4+ T cells from PBMCs. Subset reported: CD45RA+ positively selected. This rearrangement joins TRBV14 to TRBJ2-1; the D gene is possibly TRBD2 (5 bases). This CDR3 is CASSQGGGPFYNEQFF. The DNA of the CDR3 is TGTGCCAGCAGCCAAGGAGGCGGGCCTTTTTACAATGAGCAGTTCTTC.